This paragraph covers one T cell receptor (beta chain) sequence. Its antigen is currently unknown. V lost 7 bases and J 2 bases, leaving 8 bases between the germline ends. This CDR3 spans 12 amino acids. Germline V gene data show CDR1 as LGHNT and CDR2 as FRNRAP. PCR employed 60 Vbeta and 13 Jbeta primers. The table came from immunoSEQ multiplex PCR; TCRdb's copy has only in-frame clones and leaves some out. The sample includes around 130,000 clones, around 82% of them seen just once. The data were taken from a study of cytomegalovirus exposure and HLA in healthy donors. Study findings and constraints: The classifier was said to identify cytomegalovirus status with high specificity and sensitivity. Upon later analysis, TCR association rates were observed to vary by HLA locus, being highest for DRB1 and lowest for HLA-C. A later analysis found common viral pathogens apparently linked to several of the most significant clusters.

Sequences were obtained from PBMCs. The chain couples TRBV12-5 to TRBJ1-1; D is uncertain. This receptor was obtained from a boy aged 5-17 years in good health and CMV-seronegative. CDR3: CASASLNTEAFF. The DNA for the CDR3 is TGTGCTAGTGCCTCTCTAAACACTGAAGCTTTCTTT.